This record concerns one TCR beta chain sequence. As yet, its antigen is unknown. MiXCR, applied by TCRdb to the 5' RACE reads, yields one record per CDR3 protein. The sample shows a few hundred thousand distinct CDR3 sequences, around 27% of them seen only once. The data were obtained in a study of T-cell memory formation after mild COVID-19. As for the study in general: Among the donors, TCR clusters were largely specific to each donor. Findings and caveats of the study: Cross-reactive memory appears to have joined, as suggested by some responding clones showing up in pre-infection memory. Contracting CD4+ clones were located mainly in CM and EM, and CD8+ clones in EMRA.

The CDR3 runs to 15 residues. V was clipped by 6 bases and J by 4 bases; unmatched bases: 14. Germline V gene data show CDR1 as DFQATT and CDR2 as SNEGSKA (reference sequence). What was sequenced was PBMCs or a T cell subset sorted from them (not recorded which). J is TRBJ2-5 and V is TRBV20-1; the match to TRBD1 covers 7 bases. The clonotype originates from an adult woman who had mild COVID-19 (a few samples of this study predate the infection). Cell type and time point are not known. The CDR3 sequence is CSAGEGAFFRETQYF. The CDR3 DNA is TGCAGTGCCGGCGAGGGGGCCTTTTTCCGAGAGACCCAGTACTTC.